Presented here are 26 T cell receptor beta chains from one specimen sequenced in a study of T-cell memory formation after mild COVID-19. One entry per CDR3 protein results from TCRdb running MiXCR on the 5' RACE reads. This table has 350,000 to 450,000 distinct CDR3 sequences, 25% to 30% appearing once. The sample comprised PBMCs or a T cell subset sorted from them (not recorded which). The receptors shown here come from an adult woman who had mild COVID-19 (a few samples of this study predate the infection). Cell type and time point are not known.

The rearrangement links TRBV12-3 or TRBV12-4 to TRBJ2-1, with 8 bases matching TRBD2. Trimming removed 6 bases from V and 6 bases from J; junction bases left unmatched: 13. The CDR3 sequence is 16 residues long. CDR3 loop: CASSQYAGGFGNEQFF. The CDR3 DNA sequence: TGTGCCAGCAGCCAATACGCGGGGGGATTCGGCAATGAGCAGTTCTTC.

This clonotype was picked up a small number of times. The chain has TRBV2 and TRBJ2-1, with D perhaps TRBD2 (6 bases). In germline, CDR1 is SNHLY, CDR2 FYNNEI. This CDR3 has 15 amino acids. Trimming pared 3 bases from V and 4 bases from J, leaving 13 bases between. The CDR3 nucleotides read TGTGCCAGCAGTGACACGGAGGGCCTTTACAATGAGCAGTTCTTC. Its translation is CASSDTEGLYNEQFF.

This clonotype was counted between two and nine times. The rearrangement uses TRBV21-1 and TRBJ2-1; the D segment call TRBD1 is taken from the table without a DNA check. TRBV21-1 counts as a pseudogene. CDR3 length: 16 residues. As DNA, the CDR3 is TGTGCCAGCAGCATTCAATTAGTCAGGGGCGGGGATGAGCAGTTCTTC. Protein: CASSIQLVRGGDEQFF.

The V call is TRBV7-3, the J call TRBJ2-5; 7 bases are shared with TRBD1. The CDR3 loop spans 14 amino acids. The V gene's germline CDR1 is SGHTA and CDR2 FQGTGA. J lost 2 bases, V lost 4 bases, and 4 bases had no gene match. CDR3 sequence (DNA): TGTGCCAGCAGCTCGACAGGGACACAAGAGACCCAGTACTTC. Its translation is CASSSTGTQETQYF.

The table lists this clonotype with many counts. The chain links TRBV7-2 to TRBJ2-3; D is uncertain. The CDR3 runs to 12 residues. Trimming left V 2 bases short and J 2 bases short, with 2 bases between. CDR1 is SGHTA, CDR2 FQGNSA, per germline. DNA of the CDR3: TGTGCCAGCAGCTTATACACAGATACGCAGTATTTT. This encodes CASSLYTDTQYF.

The chain has TRBV7-6 and TRBJ2-1; 11 nucleotides match TRBD1. CDR1 is SGHVS, CDR2 FNYEAQ, per germline. This CDR3 is 18 amino acids long. The J segment lost 5 bases and the V segment lost 4 bases, leaving 13 bases of the junction unmatched. Here the CDR3 reads CASSSGQGATRVDNEQFF. CDR3 in DNA: TGTGCCAGCAGCTCAGGACAGGGGGCTACTAGGGTGGACAATGAGCAGTTCTTC. The full variable domain, with the rest looked up from reference TRBV7-6 and TRBJ2-1, is GAGVSQSPRYKVTKRGQDVALRCDPISGHVSLYWYRQALGQGPEFLTYFNYEAQQDKSGLPNDRFSAERPEGSISTLTIQRTEQRDSAMYRCASSSGQGATRVDNEQFFGPGTRLTVL.

This clonotype is termed medium-sized. The gene calls are TRBV2 and TRBJ2-5; 10 bases are a match to TRBD2. Looked up from germline, CDR1 is SNHLY and CDR2 is FYNNEI. The CDR3 totals 17 residues. V shed 1 base, J shed 7 bases, and the junction held 12 bases outside the gene matches. The CDR3 loop is CASSEGPSGGPQWTQYF. CDR3 in DNA: TGTGCCAGCAGTGAAGGTCCTAGCGGGGGCCCTCAGTGGACCCAGTACTTC.

The chain joins TRBV5-1 to TRBJ2-1, with 9 bases matching TRBD2. The germline V gene has CDR1 SGHRS and CDR2 YFSETQ. The CDR3 runs 14 residues. The V and J ends lost 2 bases and 9 bases, in that order; junction bases with no gene match: 6. In DNA form, the CDR3 reads TGCGCCAGCAGCTTTGCTAGCGGGGTAGGTGAGCAGTTCTTC. Residues: CASSFASGVGEQFF.

The chain links TRBV15 to TRBJ2-3; possible D gene TRBD1, 6 bases. The V gene lost 1 base and the J gene lost 4 bases, with 12 bases spanning the gap. From germline, CDR1 is LNHNV and CDR2 YYDKDF (reference sequence). The CDR3 is made up of 15 amino acids. CDR3 sequence: CATSRVRGRADTQYF. The CDR3 DNA reads as TGTGCCACCAGCAGAGTGAGGGGGAGAGCAGATACGCAGTATTTT.

This chain connects TRBV9 to TRBJ2-2; the D is unclear. The CDR3 spans 15 residues. V was pared by 3 bases and J by 1 base, with 10 bases between. CDR1 SGDLS and CDR2 YYNGEE come from the germline V gene. The CDR3 region is CASSAKTGNTGELFF. CDR3 nucleotide sequence: TGTGCCAGCAGCGCTAAGACGGGGAACACCGGGGAGCTGTTTTTT.

This rearrangement joins TRBV20-1 to TRBJ1-3, with a tentative D call TRBD1 (6 bases). V lost 3 bases to trimming and J lost 0 bases, with 21 bases between them. The V gene's germline CDR1 is DFQATT and CDR2 SNEGSKA (reference sequence). This CDR3 region has 18 residues. DNA for the CDR3: TGCAGTGCTAGGGCGATAGGGTCAGGGGCTTTCTCTGGAAACACCATATATTTT. This translates into CSARAIGSGAFSGNTIYF.

This clonotype showed up just once. The chain combines TRBV11-3 with TRBJ2-2; 7 positions match TRBD2. The CDR3 contains 16 residues. CDR1 is SGHNT, CDR2 YENEEA, per germline. V lost 4 bases and J lost 4; bases outside the gene matches: 9. The CDR3 DNA reads as TGTGCCAGCAGCTCAGGGAACCCGGGGGGCACCGGGGAGCTGTTTTTT. This translates into CASSSGNPGGTGELFF.

This rearrangement joins TRBV12-3 or TRBV12-4 to TRBJ2-1, with D maybe TRBD1 (5 bases). V was trimmed by 5 bases and J by 12 bases, leaving 11 bases between them. The CDR3 length is 11 residues. Here the CDR3 DNA reads TGTGCCAGCAGTCCGTCTCAGGGGCAGTTCTTC. Translating it yields CASSPSQGQFF.

This clonotype has more than one count but fewer than ten. The chain links TRBV2 to TRBJ2-7, with D perhaps TRBD2 (6 bases). Germline V gives CDR1 SNHLY, CDR2 FYNNEI. This CDR3 is 13 amino acids long. V gave up 5 bases and J gave up 0 bases, with 8 bases separating them. This CDR3 is CASSTGVSYEQYF. The CDR3 DNA reads TGTGCCAGCAGTACGGGAGTCTCCTACGAGCAGTACTTC. Drawing the rest from reference TRBV2 and TRBJ2-7, the complete variable domain is EPEVTQTPSHQVTQMGQEVILRCVPISNHLYFYWYRQILGQKVEFLVSFYNNEISEKSEIFDDQFSVERPDGSNFTLKIRSTKLEDSAMYFCASSTGVSYEQYFGPGTRLTVT.

V and J are TRBV5-1 and TRBJ2-3, with 8 bases lining up with TRBD2. CDR1 and CDR2 (germline): SGHRS, YFSETQ. With V trimmed by 0 bases and J by 7 bases, 10 bases remained unmatched. This CDR3 has 16 residues. CDR3 bases: TGCGCCAGCAGCTTGGTTGGGGGCGCGGGGGGCCATACGCAGTATTTT. Translation gives CASSLVGGAGGHTQYF.

The chain employs TRBV9 and TRBJ2-3; 12 bases agree with TRBD2. The CDR3 sequence is 16 residues long. Germline-derived CDR1 and CDR2 are SGDLS and YYNGEE. V dropped 5 bases and J dropped 0; count of bases not matched to a gene: 4. The CDR3 reads CASSAGTSGSTDTQYF. The CDR3, as DNA: TGTGCCAGCAGTGCAGGGACTAGCGGGAGCACAGATACGCAGTATTTT.

The chain uses TRBV4-3 and TRBJ2-7; 9 nucleotides agree with TRBD1. Germline-derived CDR1 and CDR2 are LGHNA and YSLEER. V dropped 0 bases and J dropped 5; count of bases not matched to a gene: 8. This CDR3 spans 16 amino acids. In nucleotides, the CDR3 is TGCGCCAGCAGCCAAGATTGGGGGACAGGGTCCAACGAGCAGTACTTC. Protein: CASSQDWGTGSNEQYF.

CDR3 DNA sequence: TGTGCCAGCAGTGCAGAACCGGGACTAGCAGATCAAGAGACCCAGTACTTC. Protein: CASSAEPGLADQETQYF. J is TRBJ2-5 and V is TRBV12-3 or TRBV12-4, with 9 bases lining up with TRBD2. V lost 5 bases to trimming and J lost 2 bases; unmatched junction nucleotides: 12. The CDR3 is 17 residues long.

In this sample, this clonotype turned up a few times. The V and J genes are TRBV5-1 and TRBJ1-1; TRBD1 is a possible D gene (5 bases). In germline, CDR1 is SGHRS, CDR2 YFSETQ. CDR3 length: 14 amino acids. The V and J ends lost 1 base and 5 bases respectively, with 12 bases between them. The DNA of the CDR3 is TGCGCCAGCAGCTTGAGTGGGGCACAAACTGAAGCTTTCTTT. It encodes CASSLSGAQTEAFF.

This clonotype appeared a few times. The V gene is TRBV5-6, the J gene TRBJ2-4; D gene ambiguous. Germline CDR1 reads SGHDT; CDR2 reads YYEEEE. The CDR3 has 16 amino acids. V dropped 2 bases and J dropped 0 bases, with 12 bases sitting between them. The CDR3 sequence is CASSFYGDLAKNIQYF. CDR3 sequence (DNA): TGTGCCAGCAGCTTTTATGGGGATCTAGCCAAAAACATTCAGTACTTC.

CDR3 sequence: CSARPEMGSGRGRETQYF. In DNA, the CDR3 is TGCAGTGCTAGGCCTGAAATGGGGAGCGGGAGAGGGCGAGAGACCCAGTACTTC. The J gene is TRBJ2-5, the V gene TRBV20-1; TRBD2 matches 8 bases. The germline V gene has CDR1 DFQATT and CDR2 SNEGSKA (reference sequence). The length of the CDR3 is 18 residues. V lost 3 bases, J lost 4 bases, and 19 bases stayed unmatched.

This clonotype has more than one count but fewer than ten. This CDR3 reads CASSPTGGLYEQYF. Here the CDR3 DNA reads TGTGCCAGCTCACCGACCGGGGGGCTCTACGAGCAGTACTTC. V gene TRBV18 combines with J gene TRBJ2-7, with D maybe TRBD2 (7 bases). V was clipped by 3 bases and J by 3 bases, with 12 bases between them. Per the germline V gene, CDR1 is KGHSH and CDR2 is LQKENI. The CDR3 is 14 residues long. The entire variable domain, with the rest obtained from reference TRBV18 and TRBJ2-7, is as follows: NAGVMQNPRHLVRRRGQEARLRCSPMKGHSHVYWYRQLPEEGLKFMVYLQKENIIDESGMPKERFSAEFPKEGPSILRIQQVVRGDSAAYFCASSPTGGLYEQYFGPGTRLTVT.

The sample holds a few counts of this clonotype. This sequence joins TRBV7-8 and TRBJ2-1; D is unclear. Trimming removed 2 bases at V and 6 bases at J, with 14 bases between. The CDR3 runs to 15 residues. Germline values: CDR1 SGHVS, CDR2 FQNEAQ. The CDR3 DNA sequence: TGTGCCAGCAGCTTATCAGCATTAGGAAGCAATGAGCAGTTCTTC. This sequence encodes CASSLSALGSNEQFF.

J is TRBJ2-7 and V is TRBV30; either TRBD1 or TRBD2 may fit D (5 bases each). Per germline, CDR1 GTSNPN and CDR2 SVGIG (reference sequence). V was clipped by 3 bases and J by 5 bases, with 20 bases between them. The CDR3 loop spans 15 amino acids. The DNA for the CDR3 is TGTGCCTGGAGGAATCCGGGACGACGAGGCGACGAGCAGTACTTC. Translation gives CAWRNPGRRGDEQYF.

This clonotype was picked up a small number of times. The chain's CDR3 is CASSLGAVAAFF. The CDR3 DNA follows: TGTGCCAGCAGCTTAGGGGCCGTAGCGGCTTTCTTT. The genes are TRBV7-8 and TRBJ1-1; no firm D call. The CDR3 runs 12 residues. V lost 1 base, J lost 11 bases, and 11 bases lay in between. In germline, CDR1 is SGHVS, CDR2 FQNEAQ. Using reference TRBV7-8 and TRBJ1-1 for the parts outside the CDR3, the full variable domain is GAGVSQSPRYKVAKRGQDVALRCDPISGHVSLFWYQQALGQGPEFLTYFQNEAQLDKSGLPSDRFFAERPEGSVSTLKIQRTQQEDSAVYLCASSLGAVAAFFGQGTRLTVV.

The chain links TRBV18 to TRBJ2-5, with no clear D. The germline V gene encodes CDR1 KGHSH and CDR2 LQKENI. The CDR3 sequence is 13 residues long. V was shortened by 3 bases and J by 3 bases, with 8 bases between the two germline ends. The CDR3 DNA reads TGTGCCAGCTCACCTGGGATGAAAGAGACCCAGTACTTC. It specifies CASSPGMKETQYF.